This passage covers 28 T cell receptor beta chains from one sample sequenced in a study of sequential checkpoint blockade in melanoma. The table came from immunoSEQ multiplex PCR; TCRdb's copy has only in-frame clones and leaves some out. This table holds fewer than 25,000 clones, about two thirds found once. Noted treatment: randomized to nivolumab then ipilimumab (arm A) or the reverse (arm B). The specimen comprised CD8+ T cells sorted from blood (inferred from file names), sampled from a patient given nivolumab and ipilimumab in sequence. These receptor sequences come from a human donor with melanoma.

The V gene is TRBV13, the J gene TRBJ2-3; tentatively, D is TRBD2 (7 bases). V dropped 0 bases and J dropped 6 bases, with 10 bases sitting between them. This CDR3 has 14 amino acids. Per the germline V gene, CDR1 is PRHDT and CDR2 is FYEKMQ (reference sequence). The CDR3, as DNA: TGTGCCAGCAGCTTAGGGCGGGGGCCGGATACGCAGTATTTT. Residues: CASSLGRGPDTQYF.

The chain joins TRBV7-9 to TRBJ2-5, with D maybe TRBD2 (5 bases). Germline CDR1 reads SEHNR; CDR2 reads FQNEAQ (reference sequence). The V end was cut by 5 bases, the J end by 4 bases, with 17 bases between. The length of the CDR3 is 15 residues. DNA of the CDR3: TGTGCCAGCAGCCGGGGAAACCACGGCGGAGAGACCCAGTACTTC. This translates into CASSRGNHGGETQYF. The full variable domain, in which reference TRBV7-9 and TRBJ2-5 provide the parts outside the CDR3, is DTGVSQNPRHKITKRGQNVTFRCDPISEHNRLYWYRQTLGQGPEFLTYFQNEAQLEKSRLLSDRFSAERPKGSFSTLEIQRTEQGDSAMYLCASSRGNHGGETQYFGPGTRLLVL.

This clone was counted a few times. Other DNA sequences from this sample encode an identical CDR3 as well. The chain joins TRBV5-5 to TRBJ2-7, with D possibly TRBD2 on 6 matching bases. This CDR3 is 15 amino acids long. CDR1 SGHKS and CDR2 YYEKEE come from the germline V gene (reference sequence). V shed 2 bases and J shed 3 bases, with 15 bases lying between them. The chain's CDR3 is CASSLGGPGSYEQYF. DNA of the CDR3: TGTGCCAGCAGCTTAGGAGGGCCGGGGAGCTACGAGCAGTACTTC.

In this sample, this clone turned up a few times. This chain's CDR3 is CASSKGRMDTQYF. The CDR3 DNA sequence: TGTGCCAGCAGCAAGGGGCGGATGGATACGCAGTATTTT. This sequence joins TRBV21-1 and TRBJ2-3; the tabulated D call, TRBD1, remains unverified against the DNA. TRBV21-1 is classified as a pseudogene. The CDR3 is 13 amino acids.

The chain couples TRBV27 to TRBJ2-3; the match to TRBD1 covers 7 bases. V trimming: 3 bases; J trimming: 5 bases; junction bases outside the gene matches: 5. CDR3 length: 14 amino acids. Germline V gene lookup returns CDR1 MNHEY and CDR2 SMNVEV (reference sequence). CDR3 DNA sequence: TGTGCCAGCAGTTTCCTACAGGGGATAGATACGCAGTATTTT. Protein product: CASSFLQGIDTQYF.

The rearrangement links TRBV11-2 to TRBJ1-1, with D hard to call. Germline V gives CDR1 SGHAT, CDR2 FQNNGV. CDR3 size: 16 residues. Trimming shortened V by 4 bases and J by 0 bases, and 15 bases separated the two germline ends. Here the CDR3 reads CASSSPPLGLNTEAFF. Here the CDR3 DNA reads TGTGCCAGCAGCTCGCCCCCACTGGGCCTGAACACTGAAGCTTTCTTT.

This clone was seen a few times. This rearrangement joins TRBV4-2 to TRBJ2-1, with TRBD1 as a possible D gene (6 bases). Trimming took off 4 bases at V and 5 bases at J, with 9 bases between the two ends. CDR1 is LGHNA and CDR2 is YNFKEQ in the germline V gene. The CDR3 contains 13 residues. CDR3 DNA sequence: TGTGCCAGCAGCCCCAGGGGCGACAATGAGCAGTTCTTC. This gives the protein CASSPRGDNEQFF.

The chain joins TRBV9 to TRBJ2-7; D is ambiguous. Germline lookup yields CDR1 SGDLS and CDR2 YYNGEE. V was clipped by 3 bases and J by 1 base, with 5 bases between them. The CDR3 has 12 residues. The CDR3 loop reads CASSANSYEQYF. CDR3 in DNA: TGTGCCAGCAGCGCCAATTCCTACGAGCAGTACTTC.

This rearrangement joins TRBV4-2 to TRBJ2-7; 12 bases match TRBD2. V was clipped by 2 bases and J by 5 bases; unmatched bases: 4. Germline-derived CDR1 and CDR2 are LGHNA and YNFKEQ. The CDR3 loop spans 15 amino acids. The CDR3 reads CASSQLAGGRHEQYV. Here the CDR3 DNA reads TGTGCCAGCAGCCAACTAGCGGGGGGGCGTCACGAGCAGTACGTC.

CDR3 region: CASSLMVQGAGDTEAFF. The CDR3 bases are TGTGCCAGCAGCTTAATGGTACAGGGGGCCGGGGACACTGAAGCTTTCTTT. V is TRBV7-8 and J is TRBJ1-1; the match to TRBD1 covers 9 bases. CDR3 length: 17 residues. Losses at the gene ends were 2 bases for V and 3 bases for J; bases not matched to a gene: 10. The germline V gene has CDR1 SGHVS and CDR2 FQNEAQ.

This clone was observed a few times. DNA for the CDR3: TGTGCCAGCAGCCTATGGGACTCGAACACCGGGGAGCTGTTTTTT. It codes for CASSLWDSNTGELFF. The rearrangement links TRBV7-2 to TRBJ2-2, with D tentatively TRBD2 (6 bases). Germline V gene lookup returns CDR1 SGHTA and CDR2 FQGNSA. V was clipped by 5 bases and J by 0 bases, with 10 bases between them. CDR3 size: 15 residues.

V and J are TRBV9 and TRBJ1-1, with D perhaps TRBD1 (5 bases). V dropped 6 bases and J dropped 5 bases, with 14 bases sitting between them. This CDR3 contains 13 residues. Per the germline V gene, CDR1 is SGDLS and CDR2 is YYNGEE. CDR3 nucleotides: TGTGCCAGCAACCGGGCCGGGGGGACTGAAGCTTTCTTT. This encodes CASNRAGGTEAFF. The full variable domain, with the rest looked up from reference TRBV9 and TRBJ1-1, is DSGVTQTPKHLITATGQRVTLRCSPRSGDLSVYWYQQSLDQGLQFLIQYYNGEERAKGNILERFSAQQFPDLHSELNLSSLELGDSALYFCASNRAGGTEAFFGQGTRLTVV.

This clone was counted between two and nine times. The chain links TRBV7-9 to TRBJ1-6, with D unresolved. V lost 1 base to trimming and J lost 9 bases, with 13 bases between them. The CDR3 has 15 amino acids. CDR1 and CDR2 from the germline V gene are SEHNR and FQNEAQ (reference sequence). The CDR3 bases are TGTGCCAGCAGCTTAGAAGTGAGCGGAGGTTCACCCCTCCACTTT. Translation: CASSLEVSGGSPLHF.

The CDR3 protein is CASSSRDSPYNEQFF. The CDR3 DNA sequence: TGTGCCAGCAGCTCCCGGGACAGCCCCTACAATGAGCAGTTCTTC. V is TRBV11-3 and J is TRBJ2-1; 7 nucleotides line up with TRBD1. The germline V gene encodes CDR1 SGHNT and CDR2 YENEEA. Losses at the gene ends were 4 bases for V and 2 bases for J; bases not matched to a gene: 5. The CDR3 length is 15 residues.

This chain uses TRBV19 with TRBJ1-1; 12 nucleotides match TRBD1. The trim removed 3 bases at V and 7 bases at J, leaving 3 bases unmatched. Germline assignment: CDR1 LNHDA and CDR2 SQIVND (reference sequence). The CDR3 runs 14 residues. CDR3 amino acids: CASSMGTGGFEAFF. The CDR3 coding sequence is TGTGCCAGTAGTATGGGGACAGGGGGCTTTGAAGCTTTCTTT.

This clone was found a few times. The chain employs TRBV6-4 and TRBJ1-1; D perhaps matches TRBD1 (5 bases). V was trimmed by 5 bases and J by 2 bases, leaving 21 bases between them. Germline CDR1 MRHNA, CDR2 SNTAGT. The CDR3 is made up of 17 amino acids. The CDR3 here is CASSTRQRRRKNTEAFF. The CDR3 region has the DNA TGTGCCAGCAGTACCCGACAGAGACGACGTAAAAACACTGAAGCTTTCTTT.

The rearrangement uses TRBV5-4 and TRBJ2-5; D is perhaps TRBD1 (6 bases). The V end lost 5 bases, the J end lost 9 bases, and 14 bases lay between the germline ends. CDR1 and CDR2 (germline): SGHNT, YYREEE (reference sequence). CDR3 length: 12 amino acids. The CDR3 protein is CASRWQGLAQYF. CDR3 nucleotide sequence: TGTGCCAGCAGGTGGCAGGGGTTGGCCCAGTACTTC. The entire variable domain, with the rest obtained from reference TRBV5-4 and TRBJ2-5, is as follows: ETGVTQSPTHLIKTRGQQVTLRCSSQSGHNTVSWYQQALGQGPQFIFQYYREEENGRGNFPPRFSGLQFPNYSSELNVNALELDDSALYLCASRWQGLAQYFGPGTRLLVL.

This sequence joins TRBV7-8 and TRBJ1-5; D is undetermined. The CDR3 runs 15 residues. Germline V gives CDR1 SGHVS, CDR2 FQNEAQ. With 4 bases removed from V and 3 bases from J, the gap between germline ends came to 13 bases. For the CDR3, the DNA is TGTGCCAGCAGCTCCGGCGGGTTACTCAATCAGCCCCAGCATTTT. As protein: CASSSGGLLNQPQHF.

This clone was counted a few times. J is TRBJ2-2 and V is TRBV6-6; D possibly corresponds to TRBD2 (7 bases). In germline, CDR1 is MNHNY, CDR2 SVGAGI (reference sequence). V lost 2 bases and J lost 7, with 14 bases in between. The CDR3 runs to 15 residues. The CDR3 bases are TGTGCCAGCAGTTACGTGTCAGGGGACTACGGGGAGCTGTTTTTT. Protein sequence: CASSYVSGDYGELFF.

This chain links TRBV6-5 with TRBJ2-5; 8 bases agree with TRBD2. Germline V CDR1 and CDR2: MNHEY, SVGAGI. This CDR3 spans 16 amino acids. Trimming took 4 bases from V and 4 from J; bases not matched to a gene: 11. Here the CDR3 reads CASSFSRGGKGETQYF. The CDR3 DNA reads TGTGCCAGCAGTTTTTCACGGGGGGGCAAGGGAGAGACCCAGTACTTC.

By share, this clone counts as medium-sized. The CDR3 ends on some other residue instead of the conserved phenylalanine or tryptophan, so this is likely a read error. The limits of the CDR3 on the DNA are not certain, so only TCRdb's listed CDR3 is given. The CDR3 loop is CASLGRILL. The chain links TRBV3-1 (or the pseudogene TRBV3-2) to TRBJ1-3; the D call of TRBD1 is as the table states it, not checked on the DNA. From germline, CDR1 is LGHDT and CDR2 YNNKEL (reference sequence). From its first to its last residue, the CDR3 has 9 amino acids.

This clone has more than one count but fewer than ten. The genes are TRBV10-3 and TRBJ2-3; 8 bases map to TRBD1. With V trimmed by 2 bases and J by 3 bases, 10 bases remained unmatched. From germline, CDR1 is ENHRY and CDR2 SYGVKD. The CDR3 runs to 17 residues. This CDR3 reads CAISEPRTGMGTDTQYF. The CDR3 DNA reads TGTGCCATCAGTGAGCCACGGACAGGGATGGGGACAGATACGCAGTATTTT.

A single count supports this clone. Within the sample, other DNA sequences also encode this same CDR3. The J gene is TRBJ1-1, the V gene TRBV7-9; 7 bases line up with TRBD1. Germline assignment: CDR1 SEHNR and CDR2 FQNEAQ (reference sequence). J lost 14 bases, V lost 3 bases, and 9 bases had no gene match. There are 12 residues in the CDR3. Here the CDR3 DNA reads TGTGCCAGCAGCTTGGGTCCAGGGGGAGCCTTCTTT. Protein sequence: CASSLGPGGAFF. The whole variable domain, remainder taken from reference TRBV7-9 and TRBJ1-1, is DTGVSQNPRHKITKRGQNVTFRCDPISEHNRLYWYRQTLGQGPEFLTYFQNEAQLEKSRLLSDRFSAERPKGSFSTLEIQRTEQGDSAMYLCASSLGPGGAFFGQGTRLTVV.

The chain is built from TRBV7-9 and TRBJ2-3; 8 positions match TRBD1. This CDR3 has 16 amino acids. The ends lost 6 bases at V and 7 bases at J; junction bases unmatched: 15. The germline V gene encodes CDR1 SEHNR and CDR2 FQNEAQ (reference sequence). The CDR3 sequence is CASSSSAGTGVYTQYF. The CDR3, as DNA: TGTGCCAGCAGTTCATCGGCAGGGACAGGAGTCTATACGCAGTATTTT.

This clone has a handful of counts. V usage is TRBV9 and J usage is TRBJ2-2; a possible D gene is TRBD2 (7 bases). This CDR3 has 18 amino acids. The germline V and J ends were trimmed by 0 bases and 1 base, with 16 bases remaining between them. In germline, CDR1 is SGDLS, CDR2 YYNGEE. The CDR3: CASSVVKVGGRNTGELFF. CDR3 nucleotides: TGTGCCAGCAGCGTAGTAAAGGTGGGGGGGCGGAACACCGGGGAGCTGTTTTTT. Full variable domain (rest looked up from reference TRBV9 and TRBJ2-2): DSGVTQTPKHLITATGQRVTLRCSPRSGDLSVYWYQQSLDQGLQFLIQYYNGEERAKGNILERFSAQQFPDLHSELNLSSLELGDSALYFCASSVVKVGGRNTGELFFGEGSRLTVL.

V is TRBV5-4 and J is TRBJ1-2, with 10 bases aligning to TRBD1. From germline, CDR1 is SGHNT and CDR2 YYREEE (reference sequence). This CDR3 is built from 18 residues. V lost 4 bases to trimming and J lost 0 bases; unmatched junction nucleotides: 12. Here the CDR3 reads CASSAGTGARLTNYGYTF. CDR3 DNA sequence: TGTGCCAGCAGCGCCGGGACAGGGGCTCGCCTGACTAACTATGGCTACACCTTC.

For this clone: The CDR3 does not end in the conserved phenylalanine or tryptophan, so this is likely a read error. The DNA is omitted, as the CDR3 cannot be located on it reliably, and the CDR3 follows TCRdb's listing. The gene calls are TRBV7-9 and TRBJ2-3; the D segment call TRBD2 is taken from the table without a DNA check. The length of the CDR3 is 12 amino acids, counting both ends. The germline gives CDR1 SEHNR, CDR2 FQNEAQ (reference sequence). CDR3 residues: CASSLPGTSEVS.

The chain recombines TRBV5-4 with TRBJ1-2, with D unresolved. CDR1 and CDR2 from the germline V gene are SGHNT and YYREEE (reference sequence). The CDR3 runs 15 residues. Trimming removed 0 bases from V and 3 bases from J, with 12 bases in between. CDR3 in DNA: TGTGCCAGCAGCTTGGTCTCAGGCCTATACTATGGCTACACCTTC. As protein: CASSLVSGLYYGYTF.